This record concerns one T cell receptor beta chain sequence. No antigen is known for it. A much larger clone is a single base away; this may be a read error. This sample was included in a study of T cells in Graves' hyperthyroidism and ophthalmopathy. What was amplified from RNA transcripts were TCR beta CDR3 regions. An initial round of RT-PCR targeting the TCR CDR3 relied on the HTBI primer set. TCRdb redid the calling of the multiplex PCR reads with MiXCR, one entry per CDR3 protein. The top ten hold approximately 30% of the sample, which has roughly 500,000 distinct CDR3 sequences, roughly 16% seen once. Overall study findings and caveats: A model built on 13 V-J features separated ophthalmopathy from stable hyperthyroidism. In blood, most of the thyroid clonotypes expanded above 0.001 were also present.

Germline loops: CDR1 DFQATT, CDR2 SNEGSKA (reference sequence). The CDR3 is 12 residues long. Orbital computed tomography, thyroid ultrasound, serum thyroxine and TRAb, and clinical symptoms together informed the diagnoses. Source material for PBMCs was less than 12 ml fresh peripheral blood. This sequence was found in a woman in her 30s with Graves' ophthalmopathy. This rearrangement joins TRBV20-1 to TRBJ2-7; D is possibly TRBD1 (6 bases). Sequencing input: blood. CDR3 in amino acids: CGARWTDYEQYF. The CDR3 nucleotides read TGCGGTGCTAGATGGACAGATTACGAGCAGTACTTC.